This passage covers 15 T cell receptor beta chains from one sample sequenced in a study of shared clonotypes between healthy human individuals. Using immunoSEQ multiplex PCR, the repertoire was profiled, and TCRdb retains in-frame clones only, with some absent. This table has hundreds of thousands of clones, approximately 79% appearing once. The sequenced sample was memory CD4+ T cells sorted from blood. Subset noted: CD45RA-negative fraction. Receptors were obtained from a woman in her twenties or thirties in good health.

This clone was found many times. V usage is TRBV5-4 and J usage is TRBJ2-2; 12 nucleotides align to TRBD2. J lost 4 bases, V lost 5 bases, and 9 bases had no gene match. The CDR3 consists of 17 residues. Germline CDR1 and CDR2: SGHNT and YYREEE (reference sequence). CDR3 sequence: CASSFGTSGLLTGELFF. DNA of the CDR3: TGTGCCAGCAGTTTTGGGACTAGCGGGCTCCTCACCGGGGAGCTGTTTTTT. The complete variable domain, with remaining parts taken from reference TRBV5-4 and TRBJ2-2, reads ETGVTQSPTHLIKTRGQQVTLRCSSQSGHNTVSWYQQALGQGPQFIFQYYREEENGRGNFPPRFSGLQFPNYSSELNVNALELDDSALYLCASSFGTSGLLTGELFFGEGSRLTVL.

This clone was seen more than once but under ten times. The chain recombines TRBV4-1 with TRBJ2-7, with D possibly matching TRBD2 (5 bases). Deletions cut 1 base from V and 7 bases from J, with 17 bases between. The germline CDR1 and CDR2 sequences are MGHRA and YSYEKL. There are 15 residues in the CDR3. CDR3 in amino acids: CASSQATRDLREQYF. In DNA, the CDR3 is TGCGCCAGCAGCCAAGCTACACGGGATCTACGAGAGCAGTACTTC.

The gene calls are TRBV13 and TRBJ2-7; D unresolved. Germline V gene data show CDR1 as PRHDT and CDR2 as FYEKMQ (reference sequence). Trimming removed 1 base from V and 3 bases from J, with 10 bases in between. The CDR3 contains 14 residues. The CDR3 DNA sequence: TGTGCCAGCAGCTTAGCCTACTGGGGCTACGAGCAGTACTTC. The encoded protein is CASSLAYWGYEQYF.

In regard to this clone: Other DNA sequences in the same sample also yield this CDR3. The J gene is TRBJ2-5, the V gene TRBV18, with D possibly TRBD2 on 6 matching bases. Germline V lookup: CDR1 KGHSH, CDR2 LQKENI. V lost 3 bases, J lost 2 bases, and 7 bases lay in between. The CDR3 is 13 residues long. DNA of the CDR3: TGTGCCAGCTCACCGGGACTGCAAGAGACCCAGTACTTC. As protein: CASSPGLQETQYF.

The chain is built from TRBV2 and TRBJ2-1; D could derive from TRBD1 or TRBD2 (5 bases each). The germline gives CDR1 SNHLY, CDR2 FYNNEI. The V gene lost 4 bases and the J gene lost 7 bases, with 23 bases spanning the gap. There are 17 residues in the CDR3. Written as DNA, the CDR3 is TGTGCCAGCAGTGTACGTCAAGGGACCGCGAACGGGAATGAGCAGTTCTTC. Its translation is CASSVRQGTANGNEQFF.

The genes are TRBV6-6 and TRBJ2-7; no firm D call. Germline V CDR1 and CDR2: MNHNY, SVGAGI (reference sequence). V lost 4 bases and J 3 bases, leaving 7 bases between the germline ends. CDR3 length: 12 amino acids. The CDR3 loop reads CASSSTNYEQYF. CDR3 coding DNA: TGTGCCAGCAGTTCGACAAACTACGAGCAGTACTTC.

This clone was recorded a few times. The V gene is TRBV12-5, the J gene TRBJ2-7, with 8 bases fitting TRBD1. J lost 4 bases, V lost 1 base, and 0 bases had no gene match. This CDR3 contains 13 residues. Per the germline V gene, CDR1 is LGHNT and CDR2 is FRNRAP. CDR3 in amino acids: CASGLGQGYEQYF. DNA of the CDR3: TGTGCTAGTGGTTTGGGACAGGGGTACGAGCAGTACTTC.

This clone was picked up one time. V is TRBV5-1 and J is TRBJ2-1; no clear D gene. V was pared by 7 bases and J by 0 bases, with 8 bases between. Per germline, CDR1 SGHRS and CDR2 YFSETQ. The CDR3 contains 13 residues. The chain's CDR3 is CASYTSSYNEQFF. Here the CDR3 DNA reads TGCGCCAGCTATACGAGCTCCTACAATGAGCAGTTCTTC.

The J gene is TRBJ1-1, the V gene TRBV6-1; tentatively, D is TRBD1 (5 bases). V was shortened by 5 bases and J by 0 bases, with 10 bases between the two germline ends. The CDR3 has 14 amino acids. Per germline, CDR1 MNHNS and CDR2 SASEGT. For the CDR3, the DNA is TGTGCCAGCAGTCAACAGGTTATGAACACTGAAGCTTTCTTT. This gives the protein CASSQQVMNTEAFF.

This chain uses TRBV5-1 with TRBJ2-1; 11 bases match TRBD1. Trimming at V came to 4 bases and at J to 7 bases, leaving 7 bases not matched to a gene. Germline V gene data show CDR1 as SGHRS and CDR2 as YFSETQ. The CDR3 extends over 15 amino acids. The CDR3 region is CASSPLGQGANEQFF. The CDR3 DNA reads TGCGCCAGCAGCCCCCTTGGACAGGGGGCGAATGAGCAGTTCTTC.

V and J are TRBV7-3 and TRBJ2-6; TRBD1 might be the D (5 bases). Trimming left V 1 base short and J 4 bases short, with 14 bases between. CDR1 is SGHTA and CDR2 is FQGTGA in the germline V gene. The CDR3 is 17 amino acids. CDR3 sequence: CASSLRGGNPGANVLTF. In nucleotides, the CDR3 is TGTGCCAGCAGCTTAAGGGGCGGCAACCCCGGGGCCAACGTCCTGACTTTC.

The chain recombines TRBV6-1 with TRBJ1-1; TRBD1 might be the D (6 bases). The V gene's germline CDR1 is MNHNS and CDR2 SASEGT. This CDR3 region has 14 residues. Trimming left V 8 bases short and J 1 base short, with 14 bases between. Here the CDR3 reads CASGGYRENTEAFF. The CDR3 coding sequence is TGTGCCAGCGGGGGGTACAGGGAGAACACTGAAGCTTTCTTT.

V usage is TRBV5-1 and J usage is TRBJ2-5; 10 nucleotides agree with TRBD2. The J call may be mistaken, given a closer DNA end match to TRBJ2-7. CDR1 is SGHRS and CDR2 is YFSETQ in the germline V gene. The CDR3 totals 15 residues. The CDR3 loop reads CASTFSGRSSYEQYF. CDR3 sequence (DNA): TGCGCCAGCACCTTTAGCGGGAGGAGCTCCTACGAGCAGTACTTC.

V gene TRBV6-5 combines with J gene TRBJ2-7; the match to TRBD2 covers 7 bases. CDR3 size: 15 residues. V shed 2 bases, J shed 3 bases, and the junction held 7 bases outside the gene matches. Germline-derived CDR1 and CDR2 are MNHEY and SVGAGI. The DNA of the CDR3 is TGTGCCAGCAGTTACAGCCTAGCGGACAACTACGAGCAGTACTTC. Protein sequence: CASSYSLADNYEQYF.

Only a few counts were recorded for this clone. The chain joins TRBV13 to TRBJ2-2; D perhaps matches TRBD2 (6 bases). Germline V gene sequence: CDR1 PRHDT, CDR2 FYEKMQ (reference sequence). The CDR3 is made up of 15 amino acids. V shed 5 bases and J shed 7 bases, with 17 bases lying between them. CDR3 loop: CASSISLEGRGELFF. In DNA, the CDR3 is TGTGCCAGCAGCATATCTTTGGAGGGCCGCGGGGAGCTGTTTTTT.